The TCR beta chain described here comes from a study of blood T cell repertoires in COVID-19. Background on the study: The origin of the acute and convalescent COVID-19 samples was the United States, Italy and Spain. T cells, B-cell-depleted T cells, or PBMCs provided the cDNA or gDNA that served as material.

Trimming took 3 bases from V and 7 from J, leaving 3 bases between them. Germline CDR1 and CDR2: KGHDR and SFDVKD. This CDR3 has 11 residues. Profiling relied on immunoSEQ multiplex PCR, and the TCRdb table lists in-frame clones only, not all of them. The table has tens of thousands of clones, roughly 90% seen once. On this clone: The identical CDR3 is also encoded by other nucleotide sequences in the sample.

The V and J genes are TRBV24-1 and TRBJ2-1; D remains unclear. The clonotype originates from a woman aged 45 to 65 with acute or convalescent COVID-19. The specimen sequenced was peripheral blood. The CDR3 loop reads CATSDLNEQFF. CDR3 DNA sequence: TGTGCCACCAGTGATCTTAATGAGCAGTTCTTC.